This T cell receptor beta chain appears in the sequencing data of a study of CD8+ T cells in alopecia areata. For the study at large: Those patients who were treated received oral tofacitinib, which was given at 5 to 10 mg twice daily for moderate-to-severe alopecia areata. Treatment ran 6 to 18 months, with 6 months of follow-up afterward. Study observations and caveats: Normal scalp showed lower clonality than lesional scalp, especially alopecia totalis/universalis.

CDR3 length: 14 residues. The trim removed 4 bases at V and 7 bases at J, leaving 6 bases unmatched. Looked up from germline, CDR1 is MNHEY and CDR2 is SMNVEV (reference sequence). To note about this clone: Its antigen remains unknown.

Sequencing used cDNA as its template, made by extracting RNA and reverse transcribing it. The data were produced by immunoSEQ multiplex PCR, yet TCRdb's version contains in-frame clones alone and is incomplete. The profile shows under 300,000 clones, approximately 61% of them singletons. V and J are TRBV27 and TRBJ2-1, with TRBD1 identical over 8 bases. This clonotype originated in a human donor with alopecia areata. The source was CD4+ T cells sorted from blood, collected at week 0. CDR3 nucleotides: TGTGCCAGCAGTTGGGTACAGGGGGAGAATGAGCAGTTCTTC. Protein product: CASSWVQGENEQFF.